This TCR beta chain was identified during a study of control samples from healthy donors and cancer patients (dated by TCRdb to 2019 to 2021). Library construction relied on the immunoSEQ multiplex PCR assay. The table comes from immuneACCESS by way of TCRdb, which keeps in-frame sequences with V and J called. Part of the clones is missing from these tables; in studies checked, under half for an unresolved V gene and the rest for unknown reasons. This sample gives around 180,000 clones in total; approximately 91% of them show up just once. 2% of the sample comes from the top ten. At the junction V is shortened by 7 bases and J by 6 bases; bases outside the gene matches: 13. CDR1 and CDR2, looked up from the germline V gene (reference sequence), are SEHNR and FQNEAQ. Including cysteine and phenylalanine, the CDR3 has 17 amino acids. Solely the CDR3 DNA is kept, with 51 bases framed from the first base.

A remark on this clone: No antigen is known for it. Base qualities are not at hand, and no much larger clone is one base apart.

This sequence originates from a woman between 40 and 55 years old in good health. The V and J genes are TRBV7-9 and TRBJ2-1, and TRBD1 aligns with 12 junction nucleotides. Sequenced sample: blood. The DNA sequence is TGTGCCAGCATCGGGACAGGGGGCGTTTCATCCACCAATGAGCAGTTCTTC. Protein translation: CASIGTGGVSSTNEQFF. Extended through the reference TRBV7-9 and TRBJ2-1 proteins, this CDR3 yields the full variable domain: DTGVSQNPRHKITKRGQNVTFRCDPISEHNRLYWYRQTLGQGPEFLTYFQNEAQLEKSRLLSDRFSAERPKGSFSTLEIQRTEQGDSAMYLCASIGTGGVSSTNEQFFGPGTRLTVL.